The text below deals with one T cell receptor beta chain. This CDR3 contains 16 residues. V lost 0 bases to trimming and J lost 5 bases, with 11 bases between them. Germline V gene lookup returns CDR1 ENHRY and CDR2 SYGVKD. The data originate from a study of T cells in Graves' hyperthyroidism and ophthalmopathy. The investigators amplified TCR beta CDR3 regions from RNA transcripts. HTBI primers were used for first-round RT-PCR of the TCR CDR3. A single record per CDR3 protein comes from TCRdb applying MiXCR to the multiplex PCR reads. The data hold about 610,000 distinct CDR3 sequences, with approximately 15% observed a single time. Uncontrolled infection, other autoimmune disease, pregnancy or lactation excluded patients.

The origin of this receptor is a woman between 40 and 50 years old with Graves' ophthalmopathy. Sequencing was done on a sample of blood. The gene calls are TRBV10-3 and TRBJ1-6; D is unclear. The CDR3 sequence: CAISESKLKDNSPLHF. The CDR3 DNA is TGTGCCATCAGTGAGTCGAAACTGAAGGATAATTCACCCCTCCACTTT.